This TCR beta chain was observed in a study of beta chain features in type 1 diabetes. Trimming stripped 1 base from V and 2 bases from J, with 12 bases between. Germline CDR1 reads SGHNT; CDR2 reads YYREEE (reference sequence). The CDR3 extends over 15 amino acids. In its sample, this clone was seen a few times. Its antigen is unknown. Findings and caveats of the study: Shortening of TCRB CDR3s, moderate but significant, appeared in all four CD4+ subsets of Type 1 diabetes patients.

Expressed TCRB transcripts got sequenced, as all isolated RNA was reverse transcribed. Assay used: immunoSEQ multiplex PCR; TCRdb lists only in-frame clones, some missing. The table shows about 150,000 clones, with 11% occurring only once. V and J are TRBV5-4 and TRBJ1-2; D perhaps matches TRBD1 (5 bases). Specimen: central memory CD4+ T cells from blood. The TCR originated in a young man in good health. For the CDR3, the DNA is TGTGCCAGCAGCTTGCTGGACGGGGGGAACTATGGCTACACCTTC. As protein: CASSLLDGGNYGYTF.